These 13 T cell receptor beta chains were sequenced from one sample in a study of CD8 T cells in ankylosing spondylitis. Study findings and constraints: Blood of patients with ankylosing spondylitis appeared to be characterized by a TCR beta motif of eight highly homologous variants.

From the 5' RACE reads, TCRdb called clonotypes with MiXCR, one entry per CDR3 protein. This sample has over 400,000 distinct CDR3 sequences, with 20% to 30% found just once. No antigen has been identified for these receptors. Sequenced sample: blood, either unsorted or a sorted T cell fraction (not recorded which). These receptor sequences come from a male donor with ankylosing spondylitis.

The chain joins TRBV20-1 to TRBJ2-1; D call uncertain. Trimming stripped 2 bases from V and 7 bases from J, with 6 bases between. Germline CDR1 is DFQATT and CDR2 is SNEGSKA (reference sequence). CDR3 size: 11 residues. The CDR3, as DNA: TGCAGTGCTAGACCAATTAATGAGCAGTTCTTC. It encodes CSARPINEQFF.

The gene calls are TRBV5-1 and TRBJ1-1; 9 bases are shared with TRBD1. Per germline, CDR1 SGHRS and CDR2 YFSETQ. This CDR3 contains 14 residues. Unmatched junction bases numbered 3, after V lost 0 bases and J lost 6 bases. The CDR3 here is CASSLGDRAAEAFF. The CDR3 DNA reads as TGCGCCAGCAGCTTGGGGGACAGGGCGGCTGAAGCTTTCTTT.

Only a few counts were recorded for this clonotype. CDR3 sequence reads: CAWSPGFQVGYTF. CDR3 DNA: TGTGCCTGGAGTCCAGGGTTTCAGGTTGGCTACACCTTC. V is TRBV30 and J is TRBJ1-2, with a weak D call TRBD1 (5 bases). This CDR3 has 13 amino acids. Germline CDR1 GTSNPN, CDR2 SVGIG (reference sequence). Between the trimmed V and J ends, which lost 2 bases and 7 bases, there was a span of 14 bases.

The chain is built from TRBV7-8 and TRBJ2-1, with D tentatively TRBD1 or TRBD2 (6 bases each). The CDR3 length is 17 residues. Germline V gives CDR1 SGHVS, CDR2 FQNEAQ. V lost 1 base and J 1 base, leaving 14 bases between the germline ends. The CDR3 is CASSLVTGARSYNEQFF. CDR3 sequence (DNA): TGTGCCAGCAGCTTAGTCACGGGGGCGAGGTCCTACAATGAGCAGTTCTTC.

Concerning this clonotype: The germline gene is not matched at one end of the junction; a read error may be the cause. The V and J genes are TRBV4-1 and TRBJ1-2; a weak D match, TRBD1 (5 bases). Germline V gene data show CDR1 as MGHRA and CDR2 as YSYEKL. CDR3 length: 16 residues. Here the CDR3 reads CASSQEASGGFYGYTF. CDR3 nucleotides: TGCGCCAGCAGTCAAGAAGCTAGCGGGGGATTCTATGGCTACACCTTC.

In this sample, this clonotype turned up a few times. The chain links TRBV5-1 to TRBJ2-1; D remains ambiguous. The CDR3 is 13 residues long. Germline V lookup: CDR1 SGHRS, CDR2 YFSETQ. Trimming stripped 2 bases from V and 4 bases from J, with 7 bases between. The CDR3 nucleotides read TGCGCCAGCAGCTTCACGGTGTACAATGAGCAGTTCTTC. This codes for CASSFTVYNEQFF.

The chain combines TRBV3-1 with TRBJ2-5, with 9 bases identical to TRBD2. Germline V gene data show CDR1 as LGHDT and CDR2 as YNNKEL (reference sequence). The junction had 7 bases not matched to a gene; V was cut back by 1 base and J by 7 bases. The CDR3 has 15 residues. CDR3 in DNA: TGTGCCAGCAGCCAAGGCGGGAGGGTCCTCGGGACCCAGTACTTC. Protein: CASSQGGRVLGTQYF.

This clonotype was counted many times. This chain joins TRBV12-3 or TRBV12-4 and TRBJ1-5; TRBD1 agrees at 9 bases. This CDR3 has 15 amino acids. J gave up 4 bases and V 4 bases, and 5 bases lay outside the gene matches. The CDR3 loop reads CASSYIQGANQPQHF. The CDR3 DNA follows: TGTGCCAGCAGTTATATACAGGGGGCTAATCAGCCCCAGCATTTT.

The J gene is TRBJ2-3, the V gene TRBV27; D not resolved. Trimming took 3 bases from V and 5 from J, leaving 9 bases between them. The CDR3 contains 13 residues. Germline loops: CDR1 MNHEY, CDR2 SMNVEV (reference sequence). CDR3 loop: CASSFRRGDTQYF. CDR3 coding DNA: TGTGCCAGCAGTTTCCGACGCGGAGATACGCAGTATTTT.

The chain links TRBV6-6 to TRBJ1-2; weak D call: TRBD1 (5 bases). The CDR3 has 13 amino acids. The V gene lost 7 bases and the J gene lost 7 bases, with 16 bases spanning the gap. Per the germline V gene, CDR1 is MNHNY and CDR2 is SVGAGI (reference sequence). DNA for the CDR3: TGTGCCAGCACCAGAATTGGGGGTTCTGGCTACACCTTC. This codes for CASTRIGGSGYTF.

This clonotype turned up a few times. V usage is TRBV20-1 and J usage is TRBJ2-1; 12 bases map to TRBD2. V lost 4 bases to trimming and J lost 10 bases; unmatched junction nucleotides: 5. This CDR3 has 13 amino acids. Germline V gene lookup returns CDR1 DFQATT and CDR2 SNEGSKA (reference sequence). The CDR3 sequence: CSATSGRANEQFF. CDR3 in DNA: TGCAGTGCTACTAGCGGGAGGGCCAACGAGCAGTTCTTC.

The chain uses TRBV20-1 and TRBJ2-5; 14 bases are shared with TRBD2. From germline, CDR1 is DFQATT and CDR2 SNEGSKA (reference sequence). The CDR3 runs to 14 residues. CDR3 protein: CSIPGLAGVETQYF. DNA for the CDR3: TGCAGCATACCGGGACTAGCGGGAGTTGAGACCCAGTACTTC.

The rearrangement links TRBV6-2 or TRBV6-3 to TRBJ2-7; D is possibly TRBD2 (6 bases). CDR3 length equals 14 residues. Trimming took 4 bases from V and 0 from J, leaving 10 bases between them. Germline V gives CDR1 MNHEY, CDR2 SVGEGT. The CDR3 reads CASSWGGNSYEQYV. The CDR3 DNA reads TGTGCCAGCAGTTGGGGCGGGAACTCCTACGAGCAGTACGTC.